Shown below are 16 T cell receptor beta chains from a single sample sequenced in a study of beta chain features in type 1 diabetes. The study, taken as a whole, reports: Type 1 diabetes patients had moderately but significantly shorter TCRB CDR3s in all four CD4+ subsets.

Investigators reverse transcribed all isolated RNA, so they sequenced expressed TCRB transcripts. The assay was immunoSEQ multiplex PCR, and TCRdb's table has in-frame clones only and misses some. Of about 370,000 clones in the sample, roughly 9.8% were seen once. Their cognate antigens are unknown. The specimen was central memory CD4+ T cells from blood. Receptor source: a man aged 30-40 years with type 1 diabetes.

The chain uses TRBV6-1 and TRBJ2-2; the D call may be TRBD1 or TRBD2 (5 bases each). This CDR3 has 14 amino acids. CDR1 and CDR2 from the germline V gene are MNHNS and SASEGT. V was cut by 8 bases and J by 3 bases, with 13 bases left in between. CDR3 DNA sequence: TGTGCCAGCCTGAGGGGCCCGGACACCGGGGAGCTGTTTTTT. Protein product: CASLRGPDTGELFF.

The chain has TRBV5-1 and TRBJ2-5; D call uncertain. The CDR3 runs 14 residues. Germline V gene lookup returns CDR1 SGHRS and CDR2 YFSETQ. The V end lost 0 bases, the J end lost 4 bases, and 10 bases lay between the germline ends. CDR3 nucleotide sequence: TGCGCCAGCAGCTTGGAGGCCCAAGGAGAGACCCAGTACTTC. It yields the protein CASSLEAQGETQYF.

V usage is TRBV4-1 and J usage is TRBJ2-7; no firm D call. The V and J ends lost 0 bases and 2 bases respectively, with 8 bases between them. Germline V gene data show CDR1 as MGHRA and CDR2 as YSYEKL. This CDR3 comprises 14 residues. The CDR3 DNA sequence: TGCGCCAGCAGCCAAGATCCACCAGCCTACGAGCAGTACTTC. It specifies CASSQDPPAYEQYF.

The J gene is TRBJ2-5, the V gene TRBV11-2; unclear D gene. This CDR3 contains 13 residues. Deletions cut 3 bases from V and 3 bases from J, with 8 bases between. The germline gives CDR1 SGHAT, CDR2 FQNNGV. CDR3 DNA: TGTGCCAGCAGCTTCCAAACCGAAGAGACCCAGTACTTC. Protein: CASSFQTEETQYF.

The sample holds a few counts of this clone. The rearrangement joins TRBV5-1 to TRBJ2-1; 7 bases line up with TRBD2. In germline, CDR1 is SGHRS, CDR2 YFSETQ. The length of the CDR3 is 18 residues. Germline trimming cut 2 bases from V and 0 bases from J; bases unmatched to any gene: 11. Here the CDR3 DNA reads TGCGCCAGCAGCTTAAGACCTCGGGAGGCGAGCTCCTACAATGAGCAGTTCTTC. Its protein is CASSLRPREASSYNEQFF.

This clone has just a few counts. This chain uses TRBV2 with TRBJ2-3; D unclear. The ends were cut back, 1 base at V and 2 bases at J, with 10 bases in the middle. CDR1 and CDR2 (germline): SNHLY, FYNNEI. The CDR3 sequence is 15 residues long. The CDR3 DNA sequence: TGTGCCAGCAGTGAAGGGCAGAAACACACAGATACGCAGTATTTT. Protein: CASSEGQKHTDTQYF.

In its sample, this clone was seen a few times. This chain joins TRBV6-1 and TRBJ2-4; D possibly uses TRBD1 or TRBD2 (5 bases each). The length of the CDR3 is 21 residues. V lost 0 bases and J 1 base, leaving 25 bases between the germline ends. Germline V lookup: CDR1 MNHNS, CDR2 SASEGT. The CDR3 reads CASSEALRGQTELVAKNIQYF. The CDR3 DNA sequence: TGTGCCAGCAGTGAAGCGCTTAGGGGCCAGACCGAACTAGTGGCCAAAAACATTCAGTACTTC.

This clone was found a few times. The CDR3: CASSPGDSIYGYTF. The CDR3 region has the DNA TGTGCCAGCAGCCCCGGGGACAGTATTTATGGCTACACCTTC. V and J are TRBV11-2 and TRBJ1-2; TRBD1 matches at 7 bases. Germline V CDR1 and CDR2: SGHAT, FQNNGV. CDR3 length equals 14 residues. V was pared by 5 bases and J by 5 bases, with 8 bases of the junction left unmatched.

V gene TRBV6-5 combines with J gene TRBJ1-4; D is possibly TRBD1 (5 bases). This CDR3 contains 13 residues. Germline CDR1 and CDR2: MNHEY and SVGAGI. V was clipped by 6 bases and J by 5 bases, with 10 bases between them. This CDR3 is CASRRAGNEKLFF. The DNA for the CDR3 is TGTGCCAGCAGGCGTGCAGGGAATGAAAAACTGTTTTTT.

The chain carries TRBV19 and TRBJ2-6, with D unresolved. The CDR3 contains 15 residues. V shed 7 bases and J shed 0 bases, with 10 bases lying between them. Germline assignment: CDR1 LNHDA and CDR2 SQIVND (reference sequence). CDR3 DNA: TGTGCCAGTAAGGACGGCCTCTCTGGGGCCAACGTCCTGACTTTC. This sequence encodes CASKDGLSGANVLTF.

The chain couples TRBV29-1 to TRBJ2-2; D unclear. Germline CDR1 reads SQVTM; CDR2 reads ANQGSEA. The CDR3 loop spans 14 amino acids. Trimming removed 5 bases at V and 5 bases at J, with 15 bases between. The CDR3 region has the DNA TGCAGCGTTTACCAGGCGACTCTAACCGGGGAGCTGTTTTTT. The encoded protein is CSVYQATLTGELFF.

The gene calls are TRBV4-2 and TRBJ1-2, with unresolved D. Trimming removed 0 bases from V and 4 bases from J, with 12 bases in between. The CDR3 extends over 15 amino acids. Germline loops: CDR1 LGHNA, CDR2 YNFKEQ. The CDR3 bases are TGTGCCAGCAGCCAAGATCGACTGGAGGCCTATGGCTACACCTTC. This codes for CASSQDRLEAYGYTF.

This clone was counted at least ten times. This chain links TRBV27 with TRBJ2-7; D may be TRBD2 (7 bases). Deletions cut 5 bases from V and 5 bases from J, with 22 bases between. CDR1 and CDR2 from the germline V gene are MNHEY and SMNVEV (reference sequence). There are 16 residues in the CDR3. The CDR3 nucleotides read TGTGCCAGCAGTGCCCCGGGACAAGACGGGAGGAACGAGCAGTACTTC. Translated, it gives CASSAPGQDGRNEQYF.

The sample holds a few counts of this clone. V and J are TRBV2 and TRBJ1-2; a possible D gene is TRBD1 (6 bases). Trimming shortened V by 7 bases and J by 6 bases, and 18 bases separated the two germline ends. CDR3 length: 14 residues. Germline CDR1 is SNHLY and CDR2 is FYNNEI. CDR3 sequence: CASTFYGGLDGYTF. The DNA of the CDR3 is TGTGCCAGCACCTTTTACGGGGGCCTGGATGGCTACACCTTC.

This clone was seen a handful of times. The chain links TRBV7-2 to TRBJ1-1, with no clear D. The length of the CDR3 is 12 residues. CDR1 and CDR2 (germline): SGHTA, FQGNSA. Trimming removed 5 bases at V and 4 bases at J, with 8 bases between. This CDR3 is CASSPRGTEAFF. CDR3 nucleotide sequence: TGTGCCAGCAGCCCCCGAGGCACTGAAGCTTTCTTT.

This clone has just a few counts. V usage is TRBV28 and J usage is TRBJ2-2; D is perhaps TRBD1 or TRBD2 (5 bases each). V lost 8 bases and J 4 bases, leaving 5 bases between the germline ends. The germline V gene has CDR1 MDHEN and CDR2 SYDVKM. The CDR3 runs 11 residues. This chain's CDR3 is CASGTTGELFF. CDR3 nucleotides: TGTGCCAGCGGGACCACCGGGGAGCTGTTTTTT. Drawing the rest from reference TRBV28 and TRBJ2-2, the complete variable domain is DVKVTQSSRYLVKRTGEKVFLECVQDMDHENMFWYRQDPGLGLRLIYFSYDVKMKEKGDIPEGYSVSREKKERFSLILESASTNQTSMYLCASGTTGELFFGEGSRLTVL.